One T cell receptor beta chain is described in this entry. Its specificity is not known. This record belongs to a study of PD-1 blockade in mismatch repair-deficient tumors. Study overall: Patients had roughly twelve mismatch repair-deficient cancer types, all previously treated and progressing.

Notes on the study in general: Tumor-resident clones, often undetectable pretreatment in blood, expanded then contracted after pembrolizumab.

The table came from immunoSEQ multiplex PCR; TCRdb's copy has only in-frame clones and leaves some out. The sample lists 30,000 to 40,000 clones, roughly 84% occurring once. Every patient had mismatch repair deficiency by PCR or immunohistochemistry. Source: peripheral blood, taken 76 weeks after starting pembrolizumab. This TCR was sampled from an adult with mismatch repair-deficient cancer.

CDR3: CSVDVQGARDNEQFF. The DNA of the CDR3 is TGCAGCGTTGACGTCCAGGGGGCGAGGGACAATGAGCAGTTCTTC. V gene TRBV29-1 combines with J gene TRBJ2-1; 8 bases fit TRBD1. This CDR3 spans 15 amino acids. Germline values: CDR1 SQVTM, CDR2 ANQGSEA. J gave up 5 bases and V 3 bases, and 9 bases lay outside the gene matches.